The 31 T cell receptor beta chains in this list originate from one sample, sequenced in a study of blood T cell repertoires in COVID-19. Clones were sequenced by immunoSEQ multiplex PCR, and TCRdb holds only the in-frame ones, with some missing. The table has over 250,000 clones, 80% to 90% seen once. The sequencing input was peripheral blood. Source of these receptors: a woman between 45 and 60 years old who had recovered from COVID-19.

In this sample, this clone turned up once. The chain joins TRBV19 to TRBJ1-1; D is unresolved. The CDR3 loop spans 14 amino acids. The germline gives CDR1 LNHDA, CDR2 SQIVND (reference sequence). The V end was cut by 5 bases, the J end by 3 bases, with 13 bases between. CDR3 sequence reads: CASSAAGQHTEAFF. The CDR3 DNA sequence: TGTGCCAGTAGTGCCGCTGGGCAGCACACTGAAGCTTTCTTT.

The genes are TRBV5-6 and TRBJ1-2, with 7 bases matching TRBD1. Trimming removed 2 bases from V and 3 bases from J; junction bases left unmatched: 4. This CDR3 region has 14 residues. Germline values: CDR1 SGHDT, CDR2 YYEEEE. CDR3 amino acids: CASSFYRGDYGYTF. Written as DNA, the CDR3 is TGTGCCAGCAGCTTTTACAGGGGAGACTATGGCTACACCTTC. The full variable domain, with the rest looked up from reference TRBV5-6 and TRBJ1-2, is DAGVTQSPTHLIKTRGQQVTLRCSPKSGHDTVSWYQQALGQGPQFIFQYYEEEERQRGNFPDRFSGHQFPNYSSELNVNALLLGDSALYLCASSFYRGDYGYTFGSGTRLTVV.

J is TRBJ1-6 and V is TRBV18; 8 bases agree with TRBD1. Germline CDR1 reads KGHSH; CDR2 reads LQKENI. There are 14 residues in the CDR3. J was trimmed by 6 bases and V by 3 bases; bases with no gene match: 1. The chain's CDR3 is CASSPQGANSPLHF. Here the CDR3 DNA reads TGTGCCAGCTCACCGCAGGGGGCTAATTCACCCCTCCACTTT.

This rearrangement joins TRBV6-5 to TRBJ2-7; TRBD1 matches at 7 bases. The CDR3 sequence is 13 residues long. The trim removed 10 bases at V and 3 bases at J, leaving 9 bases unmatched. Germline V gene sequence: CDR1 MNHEY, CDR2 SVGAGI. DNA for the CDR3: TGTGCCATGTCGAGGGACAGTCGCTACGAGCAGTACTTC. This codes for CAMSRDSRYEQYF.

The chain links TRBV2 to TRBJ1-1; D uncertain. Trimming pared 8 bases from V and 5 bases from J, leaving 15 bases between. The CDR3 is 13 amino acids. The germline gives CDR1 SNHLY, CDR2 FYNNEI. CDR3 region: CASGGRGLTEAFF. DNA for the CDR3: TGTGCCAGCGGCGGTCGCGGATTGACTGAAGCTTTCTTT.

V usage is TRBV11-3 and J usage is TRBJ2-1; 7 positions match TRBD2. The CDR3 is made up of 15 amino acids. Unmatched junction bases numbered 8, after V lost 5 bases and J lost 4 bases. Germline CDR1 SGHNT, CDR2 YENEEA. The CDR3 region has the DNA TGTGCCAGCAGCGGGGGAAGCGGGAATTACAATGAGCAGTTCTTC. Its protein product is CASSGGSGNYNEQFF. The full variable domain, with the rest looked up from reference TRBV11-3 and TRBJ2-1, is EAGVVQSPRYKIIEKKQPVAFWCNPISGHNTLYWYLQNLGQGPELLIRYENEEAVDDSQLPKDRFSAERLKGVDSTLKIQPAELGDSAVYLCASSGGSGNYNEQFFGPGTRLTVL.

This chain links TRBV5-6 with TRBJ1-2; D is unresolved. V dropped 3 bases and J dropped 4 bases, with 10 bases sitting between them. The CDR3 length is 13 residues. Germline assignment: CDR1 SGHDT and CDR2 YYEEEE. CDR3 DNA: TGTGCCAGCAGCTCCGGAGGGAGCTATGGCTACACCTTC. Translation: CASSSGGSYGYTF.

The V gene is TRBV28, the J gene TRBJ1-2, with TRBD1 matching over 8 bases. The CDR3 contains 17 residues. The J segment lost 0 bases and the V segment lost 9 bases, leaving 15 bases of the junction unmatched. Germline CDR1 is MDHEN and CDR2 is SYDVKM. The DNA for the CDR3 is TGTGCCAGTACTTCAGGGGACAGGATCCCTACTAACTATGGCTACACCTTC. It specifies CASTSGDRIPTNYGYTF.

The rearrangement joins TRBV25-1 to TRBJ2-1, with D perhaps TRBD2 (7 bases). Germline loops: CDR1 MGHDK, CDR2 SYGVNS. This CDR3 spans 18 amino acids. Trimming removed 1 base from V and 4 bases from J, with 20 bases in between. The CDR3 DNA reads as TGTGCCAGCAGTGAATGGGAGGGGGGGTTCTCTACGTACAATGAGCAGTTCTTC. Protein sequence: CASSEWEGGFSTYNEQFF.

V is TRBV5-1 and J is TRBJ2-3, with D maybe TRBD2 (6 bases). The V end lost 4 bases, the J end lost 3 bases, and 15 bases lay between the germline ends. The CDR3 contains 15 residues. In germline, CDR1 is SGHRS, CDR2 YFSETQ. The CDR3 is CASSIGGAGTDTQYF. In DNA form, the CDR3 reads TGCGCCAGCAGCATAGGAGGGGCCGGGACAGATACGCAGTATTTT.

This clone came up once. The chain recombines TRBV6-5 with TRBJ1-2; D gene uncertain. With 7 bases removed from V and 0 bases from J, the gap between germline ends came to 12 bases. From germline, CDR1 is MNHEY and CDR2 SVGAGI. The CDR3 is 14 amino acids. CDR3 coding DNA: TGTGCCAGCACGCAGATATCGACTAACTATGGCTACACCTTC. Translating it yields CASTQISTNYGYTF.

CDR3 protein: CASSLEVGQSSGNTIYF. For the CDR3, the DNA is TGTGCCAGCAGCTTGGAAGTGGGCCAGAGCTCTGGAAACACCATATATTTT. V and J are TRBV5-4 and TRBJ1-3, with D hard to call. The V end was cut by 0 bases, the J end by 0 bases, with 13 bases between. This CDR3 region has 17 residues. CDR1 SGHNT and CDR2 YYREEE come from the germline V gene (reference sequence).

V usage is TRBV5-1 and J usage is TRBJ1-1; D is uncertain. The V end was cut by 2 bases, the J end by 0 bases, with 8 bases between. The CDR3 is 14 amino acids. Germline assignment: CDR1 SGHRS and CDR2 YFSETQ. CDR3 in DNA: TGCGCCAGCAGCTTCGTCGGTATGAACACTGAAGCTTTCTTT. Its translation is CASSFVGMNTEAFF.

The chain joins TRBV9 to TRBJ1-2; 9 nucleotides match TRBD1. Trimming at V came to 5 bases and at J to 2 bases, leaving 7 bases not matched to a gene. Germline-derived CDR1 and CDR2 are SGDLS and YYNGEE. The CDR3 totals 15 residues. The CDR3 DNA reads as TGTGCCAGCAGACATGGACAGGGGCACAACTATGGCTACACCTTC. It specifies CASRHGQGHNYGYTF.

V usage is TRBV4-1 and J usage is TRBJ2-2; D gene ambiguous. The CDR3 consists of 15 residues. Looked up from germline, CDR1 is MGHRA and CDR2 is YSYEKL. Trimming shortened V by 4 bases and J by 1 base, and 10 bases separated the two germline ends. The CDR3 region has the DNA TGCGCCAGCAGCCCTCATAGTCAGAACACCGGGGAGCTGTTTTTT. Translation gives CASSPHSQNTGELFF.

This chain connects TRBV6-6 to TRBJ1-5, with D perhaps matching TRBD1 (5 bases). Per the germline V gene, CDR1 is MNHNY and CDR2 is SVGAGI (reference sequence). The CDR3 length is 15 residues. V shed 5 bases and J shed 11 bases, with 22 bases lying between them. The CDR3: CASSPLGDGGVAQHF. Here the CDR3 DNA reads TGTGCCAGCAGTCCCCTCGGGGACGGGGGGGTGGCCCAGCATTTT.

The chain recombines TRBV7-9 with TRBJ2-5; TRBD1 agrees at 8 bases. The V gene end was trimmed by 4 bases and the J gene end by 3 bases; junction bases not matched to a gene: 16. The CDR3 runs to 18 residues. In germline, CDR1 is SEHNR, CDR2 FQNEAQ (reference sequence). This CDR3 reads CASSSGYRTGWTEETQYF. The CDR3 coding sequence is TGTGCCAGCAGCTCAGGCTATAGGACAGGGTGGACCGAAGAGACCCAGTACTTC.

The rearrangement joins TRBV29-1 to TRBJ2-3; D possibly corresponds to TRBD2 (6 bases). V was shortened by 6 bases and J by 2 bases, with 12 bases between the two germline ends. Germline CDR1 SQVTM, CDR2 ANQGSEA. This CDR3 has 13 residues. The CDR3, as DNA: TGCAGCGTGACGGGGGTATCCACAGATACGCAGTATTTT. Translated: CSVTGVSTDTQYF.

This clone appeared a single time. In DNA, the CDR3 is TGTGCCAGCAGCGTAGGCAGGTTGACGAGTAATGAGCAGTTCTTC. Its protein product is CASSVGRLTSNEQFF. This sequence joins TRBV9 and TRBJ2-1; D uncertain. The CDR3 consists of 15 residues. Looked up from germline, CDR1 is SGDLS and CDR2 is YYNGEE. Trimming removed 0 bases at V and 7 bases at J, with 14 bases between.

This clone was observed a few times. Other DNA variants within this sample encode the same CDR3. The rearrangement joins TRBV7-9 to TRBJ2-5; tentative D call: TRBD1 (5 bases). Looked up from germline, CDR1 is SEHNR and CDR2 is FQNEAQ (reference sequence). V gave up 0 bases and J gave up 5 bases, with 10 bases separating them. The CDR3 extends over 14 amino acids. The CDR3 spells CASSLASGRETQYF. The CDR3 DNA reads TGTGCCAGCAGCTTAGCTTCAGGGCGGGAGACCCAGTACTTC.

This clone was seen once. The chain recombines TRBV9 with TRBJ1-1; TRBD1 matches 9 bases. This CDR3 contains 16 residues. V gave up 0 bases and J gave up 4 bases; unmatched junction bases: 7. The V gene's germline CDR1 is SGDLS and CDR2 YYNGEE. In DNA form, the CDR3 reads TGTGCCAGCAGCGTAGCTAAAAGGGGACAGGGCACTGAAGCTTTCTTT. Translated, it gives CASSVAKRGQGTEAFF.

This sequence joins TRBV29-1 and TRBJ2-1; 8 nucleotides agree with TRBD2. Germline trimming cut 5 bases from V and 0 bases from J; bases unmatched to any gene: 12. Germline CDR1 and CDR2: SQVTM and ANQGSEA. The CDR3 sequence is 17 residues long. The CDR3 DNA follows: TGCAGCGTTACCAAAGCGGGAGCGACTCACTCCTACAATGAGCAGTTCTTC. It specifies CSVTKAGATHSYNEQFF.

V usage is TRBV7-9 and J usage is TRBJ2-7; possible D gene TRBD2, 6 bases. Germline V gene sequence: CDR1 SEHNR, CDR2 FQNEAQ (reference sequence). This CDR3 has 15 amino acids. V gave up 4 bases and J gave up 4 bases, with 17 bases separating them. CDR3 in amino acids: CASSSPGTQIYEQYF. The CDR3 region has the DNA TGTGCCAGCAGCTCGCCGGGGACTCAAATATACGAGCAGTACTTC. The full variable domain, with the rest looked up from reference TRBV7-9 and TRBJ2-7, is DTGVSQNPRHKITKRGQNVTFRCDPISEHNRLYWYRQTLGQGPEFLTYFQNEAQLEKSRLLSDRFSAERPKGSFSTLEIQRTEQGDSAMYLCASSSPGTQIYEQYFGPGTRLTVT.

This clone was recorded a few times. The rearrangement uses TRBV7-8 and TRBJ1-2, with 9 bases that match TRBD1. V was pared by 5 bases and J by 4 bases, with 8 bases of the junction left unmatched. The CDR3 contains 15 residues. Germline-derived CDR1 and CDR2 are SGHVS and FQNEAQ. CDR3 protein: CASSRLRTGVYGYTF. In nucleotides, the CDR3 is TGTGCCAGCAGCCGACTCAGGACAGGGGTCTATGGCTACACCTTC.

The chain combines TRBV30 with TRBJ1-4; D unresolved. The CDR3 contains 15 residues. The germline V gene has CDR1 GTSNPN and CDR2 SVGIG (reference sequence). V lost 0 bases and J 5 bases, leaving 13 bases between the germline ends. The chain's CDR3 is CAWSVIMGVNEKLFF. For the CDR3, the DNA is TGTGCCTGGAGTGTAATCATGGGAGTAAATGAAAAACTGTTTTTT.

V usage is TRBV28 and J usage is TRBJ1-3; D unresolved. The CDR3 runs 16 residues. Germline values: CDR1 MDHEN, CDR2 SYDVKM. V was shortened by 4 bases and J by 0 bases, with 13 bases between the two germline ends. This CDR3 is CASSSLRFSSGNTIYF. In DNA, the CDR3 is TGTGCCAGCAGTTCGCTTCGCTTTAGCTCTGGAAACACCATATATTTT.

The chain recombines TRBV28 with TRBJ2-7; the D gene is possibly TRBD1 (5 bases). CDR1 is MDHEN and CDR2 is SYDVKM in the germline V gene. V was trimmed by 8 bases and J by 7 bases, leaving 9 bases between them. The CDR3 loop spans 10 amino acids. The CDR3 sequence is CASLGREQYF. CDR3 in DNA: TGTGCCAGCTTGGGGCGAGAGCAGTACTTC.

This clone was found a few times. The rearrangement uses TRBV5-4 and TRBJ2-5, with 8 bases fitting TRBD2. This CDR3 contains 18 residues. J lost 4 bases, V lost 2 bases, and 16 bases had no gene match. Germline CDR1 SGHNT, CDR2 YYREEE (reference sequence). CDR3 sequence: CASSFLAGSLLLGETQYF. CDR3 nucleotide sequence: TGTGCCAGCAGCTTTCTAGCGGGCAGCCTCCTTCTAGGAGAGACCCAGTACTTC.

The CDR3: CASSLGEANQPQHF. In DNA, the CDR3 is TGCGCCAGCAGCTTGGGGGAGGCCAATCAGCCCCAGCATTTT. The J gene is TRBJ1-5, the V gene TRBV5-1; D call uncertain. With 0 bases removed from V and 3 bases from J, the gap between germline ends came to 7 bases. This CDR3 comprises 14 residues. CDR1 is SGHRS, CDR2 YFSETQ, per germline.

The chain carries TRBV7-9 and TRBJ2-7; 7 positions agree with TRBD2. Trimming at V came to 0 bases and at J to 6 bases, leaving 8 bases not matched to a gene. The CDR3 runs to 15 residues. Germline V gene sequence: CDR1 SEHNR, CDR2 FQNEAQ (reference sequence). The CDR3 DNA reads TGTGCCAGCAGCTTAGCGGGGGGGGTCCAAGGCGAGCAGTACTTC. Protein sequence: CASSLAGGVQGEQYF.

The rearrangement links TRBV5-1 to TRBJ2-1; TRBD2 matches 14 bases. Germline CDR1 is SGHRS and CDR2 is YFSETQ. The ends lost 1 base at V and 9 bases at J; junction bases unmatched: 9. This CDR3 contains 17 residues. The DNA of the CDR3 is TGCGCCAGCAGCTTGAGACTAGCGGGGGGGCCGATCGCTGAGCAGTTCTTC. Amino acid sequence: CASSLRLAGGPIAEQFF.